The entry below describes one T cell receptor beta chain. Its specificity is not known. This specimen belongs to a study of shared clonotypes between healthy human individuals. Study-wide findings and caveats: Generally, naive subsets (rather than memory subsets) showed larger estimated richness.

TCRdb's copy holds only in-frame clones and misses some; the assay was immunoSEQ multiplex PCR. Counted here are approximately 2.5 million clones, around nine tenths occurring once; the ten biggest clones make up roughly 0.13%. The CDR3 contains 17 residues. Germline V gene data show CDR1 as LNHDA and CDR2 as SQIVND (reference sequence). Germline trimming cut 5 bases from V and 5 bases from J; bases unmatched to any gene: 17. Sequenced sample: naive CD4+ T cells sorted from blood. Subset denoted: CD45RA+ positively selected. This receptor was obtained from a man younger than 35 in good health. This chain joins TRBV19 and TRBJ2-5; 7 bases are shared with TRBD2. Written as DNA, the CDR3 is TGTGCCAGTAGTCAAAGTATATCCCTAGCGGCTATGGAGACCCAGTACTTC. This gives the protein CASSQSISLAAMETQYF.